The T cell receptor beta chain under discussion was sequenced for a study of blood T cell repertoires in COVID-19. Whole-study context: Sources were T cells, B-cell-depleted T cells, or PBMCs; the material itself was cDNA or gDNA.

The trim removed 3 bases at V and 3 bases at J, leaving 4 bases unmatched. CDR3 length equals 16 residues. Germline CDR1 reads SGHRS; CDR2 reads YFSETQ. The cohort comprised adults aged roughly 18 to 90 years residing in approximately 25 US areas. As handled by the study authors: Amplification of reference gene primers was used by the study to estimate nucleated cell counts. TCRdb's copy holds only in-frame clones and misses some; the assay was immunoSEQ multiplex PCR. V and J calls plus clone size are reproduced from that table; the DNA served to infer D and trimming. Of 250,000 or so clones listed, about 91% are singletons.

This TCR came from a woman in her 40s with acute COVID-19. The sequenced sample consisted of PBMCs or T cells enriched from blood (not recorded which). J is TRBJ1-4 and V is TRBV5-1; 11 bases line up with TRBD1. The CDR3 DNA sequence: TGCGCCAGCAGCTCCGGACAGGGGGCGGCTAATGAAAAACTGTTTTTT. Translation gives CASSSGQGAANEKLFF.